This T cell receptor beta chain emerged from a study of blood T cell repertoires in COVID-19. Overall study: The cDNA or gDNA used as material had been derived from T cells, B-cell-depleted T cells, or PBMCs.

TCRdb's copy holds only in-frame clones and misses some; the assay was immunoSEQ multiplex PCR. The table shows around 93,000 clones, with more than 75% occurring only once. The length of the CDR3 is 17 residues. V dropped 3 bases and J dropped 2 bases, with 17 bases sitting between them. The germline V gene encodes CDR1 KGHSH and CDR2 LQKENI. Sequenced sample: peripheral blood. The rearrangement joins TRBV18 to TRBJ2-4; D gene uncertain. The origin of this receptor is a man older than 75 with acute or convalescent COVID-19. The CDR3 sequence is CASSPLLTSGSKNIQYF. CDR3 in DNA: TGTGCCAGCTCACCCCTGTTGACCTCGGGTTCCAAAAACATTCAGTACTTC.